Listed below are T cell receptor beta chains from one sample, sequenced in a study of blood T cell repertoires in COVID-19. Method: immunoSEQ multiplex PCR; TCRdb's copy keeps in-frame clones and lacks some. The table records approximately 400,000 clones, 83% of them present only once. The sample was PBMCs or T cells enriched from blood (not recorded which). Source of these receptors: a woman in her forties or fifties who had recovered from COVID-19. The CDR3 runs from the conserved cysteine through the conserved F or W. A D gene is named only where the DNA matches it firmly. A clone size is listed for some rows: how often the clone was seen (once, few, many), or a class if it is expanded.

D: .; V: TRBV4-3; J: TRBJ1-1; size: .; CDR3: CASSQDSGATAEAFF; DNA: TGCGCCAGCAGCCAGGACTCAGGAGCAACCGCTGAAGCTTTCTTT
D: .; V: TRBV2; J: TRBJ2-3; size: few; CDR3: CASGGKGLGTDTQYF; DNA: TGTGCCAGCGGAGGAAAGGGCCTCGGGACAGATACGCAGTATTTT
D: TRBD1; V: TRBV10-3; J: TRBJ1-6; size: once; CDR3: CAIGPGQIYNSPLHF; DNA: TGTGCCATCGGCCCGGGACAGATATATAATTCACCCCTCCACTTT
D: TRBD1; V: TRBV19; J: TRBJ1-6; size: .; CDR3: CASSTGGSPLHF; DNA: TGTGCCAGTAGTACAGGGGGTTCACCCCTCCACTTT
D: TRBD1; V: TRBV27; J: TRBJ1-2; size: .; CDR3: CASSRTPRDSRGYGYTF; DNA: TGTGCCAGCAGCCGAACCCCCCGGGACAGCCGCGGCTATGGCTACACCTTC
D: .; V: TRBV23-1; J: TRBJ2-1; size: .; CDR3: CASSQPEGFF; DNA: TGCGCCAGCAGTCAGCCCGAGGGGTTCTTC
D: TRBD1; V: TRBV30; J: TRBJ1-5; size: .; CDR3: CAWSVARTGGQVSGQPQHF; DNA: TGTGCCTGGAGTGTAGCCCGGACAGGGGGACAGGTGAGCGGTCAGCCCCAGCATTTT
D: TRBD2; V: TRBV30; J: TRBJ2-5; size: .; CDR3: CAWSFSGRAGETQYF; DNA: TGTGCCTGGTCGTTTAGCGGGAGGGCCGGGGAGACCCAGTACTTC
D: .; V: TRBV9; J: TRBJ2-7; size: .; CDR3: CASSVDHPVPRQGGYEQYF; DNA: TGTGCCAGCAGCGTAGACCACCCCGTACCCCGACAGGGAGGCTACGAGCAGTACTTC
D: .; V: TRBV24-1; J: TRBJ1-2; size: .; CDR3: CATSDPDSNYGYTF; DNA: TGTGCCACCAGTGACCCCGACAGTAACTATGGCTACACCTTC